Shown below are 25 T cell receptor beta chains from a single sample sequenced in a study of graft-versus-host responses after intestinal transplantation. Time point of the sample: postoperative day 105 after intestinal transplantation (dayNNNN = postoperative day). Researchers processed graft tissue to release intraepithelial and lamina propria lymphocytes. Using immunoSEQ multiplex PCR, the repertoire was profiled, and TCRdb retains in-frame clones only, with some absent. Here the sample spans 3,600 or so clones, around 75% being singletons. Sequenced here: ileum tissue, sampled 105 days after intestinal transplantation. These receptors were obtained from a human patient who received an intestinal transplant, so some T cells may come from the graft donor.

The V and J genes are TRBV19 and TRBJ1-5; D gene uncertain. This CDR3 has 13 residues. CDR1 and CDR2 (germline): LNHDA, SQIVND (reference sequence). V was trimmed by 5 bases and J by 7 bases, leaving 12 bases between them. The CDR3 protein is CASSHVNGQPQHF. The CDR3 nucleotides read TGTGCCAGTAGTCACGTCAATGGACAGCCCCAGCATTTT.

V is TRBV6-4 and J is TRBJ2-6; unclear D gene. This CDR3 spans 16 amino acids. V was shortened by 2 bases and J by 0 bases, with 8 bases between the two germline ends. Germline V lookup: CDR1 MRHNA, CDR2 SNTAGT. The CDR3 bases are TGTGCCAGCAGTGACGACGGTACCTCTGGGGCCAACGTCCTGACTTTC. Amino acid sequence: CASSDDGTSGANVLTF.

CDR3 nucleotides: TGCGCCAGCAGCCAAGATCGGCCGGAGAACTATAATTCACCCCTCCACTTT. It is translated as CASSQDRPENYNSPLHF. V and J are TRBV4-1 and TRBJ1-6; D remains unclear. The CDR3 loop spans 17 amino acids. V was pared by 0 bases and J by 3 bases, with 12 bases between. CDR1 and CDR2 from the germline V gene are MGHRA and YSYEKL.

The chain couples TRBV5-1 to TRBJ1-4; no reliable D call. From germline, CDR1 is SGHRS and CDR2 YFSETQ. CDR3 length equals 13 residues. Trimming took off 4 bases at V and 5 bases at J, with 9 bases between the two ends. In DNA, the CDR3 is TGCGCCAGCAGCCAGGATTCCAATGAAAAACTGTTTTTT. It encodes CASSQDSNEKLFF.

V is TRBV5-7 and J is TRBJ2-7; 11 nucleotides agree with TRBD2. TRBV5-7 is given ORF status, its function remaining uncertain. Trimming cost V 5 bases and J 0 bases; bases outside gene matches: 10. The CDR3 extends over 17 amino acids. CDR3 residues: CASSLRLAGGPSYEQYF. The CDR3 DNA reads TGTGCCAGCAGTCTGAGGCTAGCGGGGGGACCCTCCTACGAGCAGTACTTC.

This clone was counted a single time. The genes are TRBV4-1 and TRBJ2-3; 7 bases agree with TRBD2. The CDR3 spans 15 residues. CDR1 MGHRA and CDR2 YSYEKL come from the germline V gene. Trimming at V came to 2 bases and at J to 4 bases, leaving 6 bases not matched to a gene. As DNA, the CDR3 is TGCGCCAGCAGCCAACCGTTGGCGGGAGCAGATACGCAGTATTTT. It translates to CASSQPLAGADTQYF.

This clone was observed a few times. V gene TRBV5-1 combines with J gene TRBJ2-6, with D hard to call. Germline-derived CDR1 and CDR2 are SGHRS and YFSETQ. The V and J ends lost 7 bases and 1 base respectively, with 9 bases between them. The CDR3 consists of 14 residues. DNA of the CDR3: TGCGCCAGCGGGCCGGAGTCTGGGGCCAACGTCCTGACTTTC. This translates into CASGPESGANVLTF.

The chain joins TRBV5-1 to TRBJ2-3, with 9 positions matching TRBD1. Germline V gives CDR1 SGHRS, CDR2 YFSETQ. Losses at the gene ends were 0 bases for V and 5 bases for J; bases not matched to a gene: 4. The CDR3 totals 15 residues. CDR3 residues: CASSLGGQGGDTQYF. The CDR3 DNA reads TGCGCCAGCAGCTTGGGGGGACAGGGTGGAGATACGCAGTATTTT.

The chain is built from TRBV6-1 and TRBJ1-6, with D possibly matching TRBD1 (6 bases). Germline CDR1 and CDR2: MNHNS and SASEGT. V was cut by 2 bases and J by 2 bases, with 10 bases left in between. The CDR3 is 16 amino acids. This CDR3 reads CASSERGSAYNSPLHF. CDR3 DNA sequence: TGTGCCAGCAGTGAAAGGGGGAGCGCCTATAATTCACCCCTCCACTTT.

The chain employs TRBV28 and TRBJ1-5; D unclear. Deletions cut 5 bases from V and 0 bases from J, with 23 bases between. The CDR3 has 19 amino acids. Looked up from germline, CDR1 is MDHEN and CDR2 is SYDVKM. The CDR3 DNA reads as TGTGCCAGCAGTATAAACCCGAGGCAGCTATTCTATAGCAATCAGCCCCAGCATTTT. It codes for CASSINPRQLFYSNQPQHF.

CDR3 loop: CAISEGQGAYEQYF. The CDR3, as DNA: TGTGCCATCAGTGAGGGACAGGGGGCTTACGAGCAGTACTTC. The rearrangement links TRBV10-3 to TRBJ2-7; 11 bases map to TRBD1. The junction had 1 base not matched to a gene; V was cut back by 2 bases and J by 4 bases. CDR1 is ENHRY, CDR2 SYGVKD, per germline. The CDR3 is 14 residues long.

The chain recombines TRBV11-2 with TRBJ2-3, with D unresolved. Per germline, CDR1 SGHAT and CDR2 FQNNGV. The V and J ends lost 0 bases and 0 bases respectively, with 16 bases between them. This CDR3 has 18 residues. For the CDR3, the DNA is TGTGCCAGCAGCTTAGAAGTCTTAGGTCACTCAAGCACAGATACGCAGTATTTT. It yields the protein CASSLEVLGHSSTDTQYF.

This clone was detected a few times. V is TRBV19 and J is TRBJ2-1; possibly TRBD2 for D (5 bases). V was shortened by 5 bases and J by 0 bases, with 8 bases between the two germline ends. The length of the CDR3 is 14 residues. The V gene's germline CDR1 is LNHDA and CDR2 SQIVND (reference sequence). CDR3 sequence: CASSDGNSYNEQFF. The CDR3 DNA sequence: TGTGCCAGTAGTGACGGGAACTCCTACAATGAGCAGTTCTTC.

The chain joins TRBV6-5 to TRBJ1-2; 9 nucleotides agree with TRBD1. From germline, CDR1 is MNHEY and CDR2 SVGAGI. The CDR3 totals 13 residues. J lost 8 bases, V lost 5 bases, and 6 bases had no gene match. The CDR3 sequence: CASSKQGAGGYTF. CDR3 bases: TGTGCCAGCAGTAAACAGGGGGCTGGGGGCTACACCTTC.

The chain employs TRBV23-1 and TRBJ2-1, with 7 bases identical to TRBD1. TRBV23-1 is classed as an ORF, of uncertain function. V gave up 2 bases and J gave up 2 bases; unmatched junction bases: 12. The CDR3 consists of 18 residues. The CDR3 sequence is CASSQPNKDRTTYNEQFF. The DNA for the CDR3 is TGCGCCAGCAGTCAACCCAACAAGGACAGGACCACCTACAATGAGCAGTTCTTC.

This clone was seen a few times. J is TRBJ1-2 and V is TRBV6-6, with D unresolved. CDR3 length equals 14 residues. The ends were cut back, 0 bases at V and 6 bases at J, with 11 bases in the middle. The germline V gene encodes CDR1 MNHNY and CDR2 SVGAGI (reference sequence). Written as DNA, the CDR3 is TGTGCCAGCAGTTACTCAGGTCATGCTAATGGCTACACCTTC. This encodes CASSYSGHANGYTF.

This clone was seen just once. The CDR3 region is CASSVVGTGSDEQFF. The DNA for the CDR3 is TGTGCCAGCAGCGTAGTCGGGACAGGGTCGGATGAGCAGTTCTTC. This sequence joins TRBV9 and TRBJ2-1; 9 nucleotides agree with TRBD1. The length of the CDR3 is 15 residues. V dropped 0 bases and J dropped 8; count of bases not matched to a gene: 6. Germline V gene data show CDR1 as SGDLS and CDR2 as YYNGEE.

The DNA for the CDR3 is TGTGCCACCAGCAGAGATCGGGGGGAAAAACTGTTTTTT. Protein product: CATSRDRGEKLFF. V and J are TRBV15 and TRBJ1-4, with a tentative D call TRBD1 (5 bases). The CDR3 has 13 residues. The V end lost 0 bases, the J end lost 8 bases, and 7 bases lay between the germline ends. Germline CDR1 reads LNHNV; CDR2 reads YYDKDF (reference sequence).

V usage is TRBV27 and J usage is TRBJ2-1; perhaps TRBD2 as D (6 bases). The CDR3 contains 13 residues. CDR1 and CDR2 from the germline V gene are MNHEY and SMNVEV (reference sequence). V lost 3 bases to trimming and J lost 9 bases, with 12 bases between them. The CDR3, as DNA: TGTGCCAGCAGTTTCGGAGGGAACAGTGAGCAGTTCTTC. This sequence encodes CASSFGGNSEQFF.

This clone was counted a few times. This chain links TRBV7-2 with TRBJ2-6; unclear D gene. Trimming left V 5 bases short and J 0 bases short, with 5 bases between. CDR1 SGHTA and CDR2 FQGNSA come from the germline V gene. The CDR3 is made up of 14 amino acids. Written as DNA, the CDR3 is TGTGCCAGCAGCCCCGTCTCTGGGGCCAACGTCCTGACTTTC. This codes for CASSPVSGANVLTF.

This clone was recorded only once. The J gene is TRBJ1-2, the V gene TRBV7-9, with unresolved D. The CDR3 is 13 residues long. The V end was cut by 1 base, the J end by 8 bases, with 11 bases between. Germline values: CDR1 SEHNR, CDR2 FQNEAQ (reference sequence). CDR3 protein: CASSLGELRGYTF. The CDR3 DNA follows: TGTGCCAGCAGCTTAGGAGAGCTAAGAGGCTACACCTTC.

V and J are TRBV9 and TRBJ2-3; no reliable D call. Trimming shortened V by 4 bases and J by 0 bases, and 12 bases separated the two germline ends. The germline CDR1 and CDR2 sequences are SGDLS and YYNGEE. This CDR3 contains 15 residues. The CDR3 is CASSLRAASTDTQYF. CDR3 in DNA: TGTGCCAGCAGCCTTCGGGCCGCCAGCACAGATACGCAGTATTTT.

The chain combines TRBV9 with TRBJ1-4, with no clear D. The V end lost 0 bases, the J end lost 8 bases, and 14 bases lay between the germline ends. CDR3 length: 15 residues. Germline assignment: CDR1 SGDLS and CDR2 YYNGEE. The CDR3 DNA reads TGTGCCAGCAGCGTAGGCGTTGCCTTTGGGGAAAAACTGTTTTTT. This translates into CASSVGVAFGEKLFF.

The rearrangement joins TRBV19 to TRBJ1-6; a weak D match, TRBD1 (6 bases). V lost 7 bases to trimming and J lost 7 bases, with 14 bases between them. The CDR3 contains 14 residues. Germline V gives CDR1 LNHDA, CDR2 SQIVND (reference sequence). DNA of the CDR3: TGTGCCAGTAATCGGCCAGGGGACAATTCACCCCTCCACTTT. Protein product: CASNRPGDNSPLHF.

V gene TRBV5-1 combines with J gene TRBJ2-1; 7 bases are shared with TRBD1. The germline V gene encodes CDR1 SGHRS and CDR2 YFSETQ. The CDR3 has 14 residues. With V trimmed by 2 bases and J by 3 bases, 2 bases remained unmatched. CDR3 DNA: TGCGCCAGCAGCTTTGGGACAGACTACAATGAGCAGTTCTTC. Protein: CASSFGTDYNEQFF.